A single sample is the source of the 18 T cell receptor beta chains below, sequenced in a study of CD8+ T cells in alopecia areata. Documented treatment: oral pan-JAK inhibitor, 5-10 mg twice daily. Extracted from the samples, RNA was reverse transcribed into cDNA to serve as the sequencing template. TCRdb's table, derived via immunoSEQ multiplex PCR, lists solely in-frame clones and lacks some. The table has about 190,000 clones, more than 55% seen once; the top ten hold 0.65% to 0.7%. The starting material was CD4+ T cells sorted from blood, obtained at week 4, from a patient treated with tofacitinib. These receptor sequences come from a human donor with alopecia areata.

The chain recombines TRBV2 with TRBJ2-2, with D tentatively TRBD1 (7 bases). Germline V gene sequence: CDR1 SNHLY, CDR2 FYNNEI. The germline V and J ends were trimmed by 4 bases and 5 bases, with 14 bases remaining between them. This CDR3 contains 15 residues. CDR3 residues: CASSGQGGVTGELFF. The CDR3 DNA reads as TGTGCCAGCAGTGGACAGGGAGGAGTAACCGGGGAGCTGTTTTTT.

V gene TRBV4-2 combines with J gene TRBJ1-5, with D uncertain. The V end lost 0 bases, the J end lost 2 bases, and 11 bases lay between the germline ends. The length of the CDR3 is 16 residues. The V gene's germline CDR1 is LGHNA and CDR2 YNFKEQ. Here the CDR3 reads CASSQEVAGRNQPQHF. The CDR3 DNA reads TGTGCCAGCAGCCAAGAGGTGGCAGGACGCAATCAGCCCCAGCATTTT.

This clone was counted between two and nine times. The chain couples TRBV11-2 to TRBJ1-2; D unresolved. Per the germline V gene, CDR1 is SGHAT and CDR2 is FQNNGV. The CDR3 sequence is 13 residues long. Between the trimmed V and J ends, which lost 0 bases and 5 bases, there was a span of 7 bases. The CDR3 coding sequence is TGTGCCAGCAGCTTAGATTCTAGGTATGGCTACACCTTC. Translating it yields CASSLDSRYGYTF.

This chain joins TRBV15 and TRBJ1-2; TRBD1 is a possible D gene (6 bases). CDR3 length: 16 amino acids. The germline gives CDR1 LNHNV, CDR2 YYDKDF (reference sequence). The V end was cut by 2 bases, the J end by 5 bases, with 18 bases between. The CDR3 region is CATSRQLAGEVYGYTF. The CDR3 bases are TGTGCCACCAGCAGACAACTGGCAGGGGAGGTTTATGGCTACACCTTC.

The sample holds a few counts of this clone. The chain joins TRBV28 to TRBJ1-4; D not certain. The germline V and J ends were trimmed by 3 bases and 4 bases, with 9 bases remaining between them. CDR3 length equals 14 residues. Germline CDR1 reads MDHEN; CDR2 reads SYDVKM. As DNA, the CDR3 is TGTGCCAGCAGTTTCCTGCAGCTTAATGAAAAACTGTTTTTT. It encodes CASSFLQLNEKLFF.

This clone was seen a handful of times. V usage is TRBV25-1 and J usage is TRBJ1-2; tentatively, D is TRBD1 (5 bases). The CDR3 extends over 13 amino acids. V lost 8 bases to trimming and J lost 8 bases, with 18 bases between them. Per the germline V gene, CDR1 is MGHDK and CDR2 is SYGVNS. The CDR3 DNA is TGTGCCAGCGGCCGGCAGGGTTCGCGCGGCTACACCTTC. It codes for CASGRQGSRGYTF.

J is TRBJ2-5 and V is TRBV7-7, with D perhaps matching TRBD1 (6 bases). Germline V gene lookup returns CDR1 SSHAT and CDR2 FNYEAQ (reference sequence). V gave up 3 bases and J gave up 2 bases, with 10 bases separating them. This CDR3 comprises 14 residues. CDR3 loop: CASSFSRGQETQYF. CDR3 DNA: TGTGCCAGCAGCTTCTCCAGGGGACAAGAGACCCAGTACTTC. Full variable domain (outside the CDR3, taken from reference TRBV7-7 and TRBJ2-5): GAGVSQSPRYKVTKRGQDVTLRCDPISSHATLYWYQQALGQGPEFLTYFNYEAQPDKSGLPSDRFSAERPEGSISTLTIQRTEQRDSAMYRCASSFSRGQETQYFGPGTRLLVL.

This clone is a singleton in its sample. The CDR3 region has the DNA TGTGCCTGGAGCACAAGGGGGCTAGGCTACAATGAGCAGTTCTTC. It translates to CAWSTRGLGYNEQFF. The chain couples TRBV30 to TRBJ2-1, with 7 bases matching TRBD1. This CDR3 is built from 15 residues. V lost 3 bases, J lost 3 bases, and 8 bases stayed unmatched. From germline, CDR1 is GTSNPN and CDR2 SVGIG (reference sequence). Full variable domain (missing parts from reference TRBV30 and TRBJ2-1): SQTIHQWPATLVQPVGSPLSLECTVEGTSNPNLYWYRQAAGRGLQLLFYSVGIGQISSEVPQNLSASRPQDRQFILSSKKLLLSDSGFYLCAWSTRGLGYNEQFFGPGTRLTVL.

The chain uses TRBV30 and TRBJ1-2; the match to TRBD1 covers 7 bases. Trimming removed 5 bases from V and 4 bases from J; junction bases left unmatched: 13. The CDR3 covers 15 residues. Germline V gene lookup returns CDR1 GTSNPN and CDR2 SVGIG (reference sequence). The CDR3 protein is CAWGISAGTAYGYTF. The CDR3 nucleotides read TGTGCCTGGGGGATTAGTGCCGGGACAGCCTATGGCTACACCTTC.

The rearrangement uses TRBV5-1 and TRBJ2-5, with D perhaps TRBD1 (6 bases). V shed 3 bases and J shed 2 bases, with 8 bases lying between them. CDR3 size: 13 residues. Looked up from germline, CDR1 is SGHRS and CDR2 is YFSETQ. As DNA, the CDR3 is TGCGCCAGCAGCTGGACAGATCAAGAGACCCAGTACTTC. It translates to CASSWTDQETQYF. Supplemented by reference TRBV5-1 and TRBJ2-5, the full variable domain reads KAGVTQTPRYLIKTRGQQVTLSCSPISGHRSVSWYQQTPGQGLQFLFEYFSETQRNKGNFPGRFSGRQFSNSRSEMNVSTLELGDSALYLCASSWTDQETQYFGPGTRLLVL.

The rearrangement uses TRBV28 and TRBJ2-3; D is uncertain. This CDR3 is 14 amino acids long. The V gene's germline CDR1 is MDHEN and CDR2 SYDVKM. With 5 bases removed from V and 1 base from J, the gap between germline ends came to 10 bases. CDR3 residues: CASSPRGGTDTQYF. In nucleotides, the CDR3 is TGTGCCAGCAGTCCCCGCGGCGGCACAGATACGCAGTATTTT.

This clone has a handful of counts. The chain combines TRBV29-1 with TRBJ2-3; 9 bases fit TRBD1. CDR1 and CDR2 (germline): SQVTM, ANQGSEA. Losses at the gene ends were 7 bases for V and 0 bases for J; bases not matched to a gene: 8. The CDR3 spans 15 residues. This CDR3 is CSGTQGQGSTDTQYF. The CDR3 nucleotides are TGCAGCGGCACTCAGGGACAGGGTAGCACAGATACGCAGTATTTT.

The CDR3 DNA reads TGTGCCAGCAGCTTTAACAGGGCCGAGACCCAGTACTTC. Translating gives CASSFNRAETQYF. The V and J genes are TRBV7-2 and TRBJ2-5, with D possibly being TRBD1 (6 bases). The CDR3 consists of 13 residues. Germline CDR1 is SGHTA and CDR2 is FQGNSA. Trimming pared 3 bases from V and 5 bases from J, leaving 10 bases between.

The DNA for the CDR3 is TGTGCCAGCAGAGGGTCCTATAGCTCTGGCTACACCTTC. Its protein is CASRGSYSSGYTF. This chain connects TRBV2 to TRBJ1-2; no definite D call. Germline V gene data show CDR1 as SNHLY and CDR2 as FYNNEI. CDR3 size: 13 residues. V was shortened by 6 bases and J by 7 bases, with 15 bases between the two germline ends.

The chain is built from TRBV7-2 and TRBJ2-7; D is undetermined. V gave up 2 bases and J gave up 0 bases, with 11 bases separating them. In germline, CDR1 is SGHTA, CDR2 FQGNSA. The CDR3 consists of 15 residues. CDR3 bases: TGTGCCAGCAGCTTACTACCCCTACACTCCTACGAGCAGTACTTC. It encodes CASSLLPLHSYEQYF. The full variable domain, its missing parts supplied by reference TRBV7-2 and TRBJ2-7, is GAGVSQSPSNKVTEKGKDVELRCDPISGHTALYWYRQSLGQGLEFLIYFQGNSAPDKSGLPSDRFSAERTGGSVSTLTIQRTQQEDSAVYLCASSLLPLHSYEQYFGPGTRLTVT.

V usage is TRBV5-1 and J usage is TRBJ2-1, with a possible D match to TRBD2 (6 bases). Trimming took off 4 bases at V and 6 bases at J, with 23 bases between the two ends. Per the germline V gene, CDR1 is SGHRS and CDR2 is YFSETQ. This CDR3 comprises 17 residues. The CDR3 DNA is TGCGCCAGCAGCCCGACCAGAGGACCCTGGAGGGTCAATGAGCAGTTCTTC. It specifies CASSPTRGPWRVNEQFF.

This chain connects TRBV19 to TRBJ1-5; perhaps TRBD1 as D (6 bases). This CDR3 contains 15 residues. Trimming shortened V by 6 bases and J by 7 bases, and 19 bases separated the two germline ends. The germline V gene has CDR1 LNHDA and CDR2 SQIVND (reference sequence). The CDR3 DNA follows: TGTGCCAGTAGCCCCCGGGGGCAGGGGAAACAGCCCCAGCATTTT. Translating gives CASSPRGQGKQPQHF.

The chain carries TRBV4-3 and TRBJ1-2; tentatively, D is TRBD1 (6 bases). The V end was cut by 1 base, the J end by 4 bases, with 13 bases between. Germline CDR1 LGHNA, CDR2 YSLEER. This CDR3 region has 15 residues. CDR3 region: CASSQGGRGGYGYTF. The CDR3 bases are TGCGCCAGCAGCCAAGGGGGCAGGGGAGGCTATGGCTACACCTTC.